These 6 T cell receptor beta chains came from one sample sequenced in a study of blood T cell repertoires in COVID-19. Profiling relied on immunoSEQ multiplex PCR, and the TCRdb table lists in-frame clones only, not all of them. The sample carries about 310,000 clones, roughly 90% recorded once. Sequenced input: PBMCs or T cells enriched from blood (not recorded which). The receptors were gathered from a middle-aged woman who had recovered from COVID-19.

The chain links TRBV2 to TRBJ2-2, with 7 bases aligning to TRBD1. J lost 5 bases, V lost 4 bases, and 7 bases had no gene match. CDR3 size: 15 residues. Germline CDR1 SNHLY, CDR2 FYNNEI. In DNA, the CDR3 is TGTGCCAGCAGTGGAGCAGGGGGTATTACCGGGGAGCTGTTTTTT. It is translated as CASSGAGGITGELFF. The full variable domain, with the rest looked up from reference TRBV2 and TRBJ2-2, is EPEVTQTPSHQVTQMGQEVILRCVPISNHLYFYWYRQILGQKVEFLVSFYNNEISEKSEIFDDQFSVERPDGSNFTLKIRSTKLEDSAMYFCASSGAGGITGELFFGEGSRLTVL.

Note on this clone: This sample also contains other DNA sequences that code for the same CDR3. This chain links TRBV3-1 (or the pseudogene TRBV3-2) with TRBJ2-7, with D unclear. The CDR3 contains 14 residues. Trimming shortened V by 0 bases and J by 0 bases, and 6 bases separated the two germline ends. Germline CDR1 LGHDT, CDR2 YNNKEL (reference sequence). The CDR3 sequence: CASSQDPSSYEQYF. CDR3 coding DNA: TGTGCCAGCAGCCAAGATCCCAGCTCCTACGAGCAGTACTTC.

The chain links TRBV7-9 to TRBJ2-7; tentative D call: TRBD1 (6 bases). With 4 bases removed from V and 7 bases from J, the gap between germline ends came to 23 bases. This CDR3 has 16 residues. CDR1 is SEHNR and CDR2 is FQNEAQ in the germline V gene (reference sequence). CDR3 in amino acids: CASSSPHGGGGVEQYF. In nucleotides, the CDR3 is TGTGCCAGCAGCTCCCCTCACGGCGGTGGGGGCGTGGAGCAGTACTTC.

The chain's CDR3 is CATGRGGQDRTDTQYF. Written as DNA, the CDR3 is TGTGCCACCGGACGCGGGGGGCAGGACCGGACAGATACGCAGTATTTT. The chain recombines TRBV24-1 with TRBJ2-3, with 8 nucleotides matching TRBD2. The junction had 13 bases not matched to a gene; V was cut back by 9 bases and J by 3 bases. The CDR3 has 16 residues. CDR1 and CDR2 (germline): KGHDR, SFDVKD.

This rearrangement joins TRBV5-1 to TRBJ2-1; D not resolved. Germline assignment: CDR1 SGHRS and CDR2 YFSETQ. The CDR3 length is 13 residues. V dropped 1 base and J dropped 3 bases, with 5 bases sitting between them. The chain's CDR3 is CASSLPSYNEQFF. CDR3 nucleotide sequence: TGCGCCAGCAGCTTGCCTAGCTACAATGAGCAGTTCTTC.

This rearrangement joins TRBV14 to TRBJ1-1; perhaps TRBD1 as D (5 bases). From germline, CDR1 is SGHDN and CDR2 FVKESK. The CDR3 spans 13 residues. V lost 4 bases and J lost 8, with 14 bases in between. The CDR3 protein is CASSLKMGGEAFF. CDR3 bases: TGTGCCAGCAGCCTTAAAATGGGGGGGGAAGCTTTCTTT.